This TCR beta chain was retrieved from a study of cytomegalovirus exposure and HLA in healthy donors. Study context: Among the 300 to 500 genotyped donors, 70% to 90% were placed in the Caucasian-associated ancestry cluster.

General study findings and limits: Donors belonging to an Asian-associated ancestry cluster reportedly showed fewer N-insertions in productive TCRs than the 666-donor mean, according to what a later analysis found. Researchers reportedly found TCR beta sequences accurately predicted most subjects' HLA-A and HLA-B alleles.

In the PCR, 60 Vbeta and 13 Jbeta primers were used. The repertoire was sequenced with immunoSEQ multiplex PCR; TCRdb's copy has only in-frame clones and lacks some. This table has roughly 120,000 clones, more than 65% appearing once. Notes on this clone: Its antigen is undetermined.

The sample comprised PBMCs. This TCR came from a human donor in good health.

The CDR3 reads CASSELRTSGSYEQYF. In nucleotides, the CDR3 is TGCGCCAGCAGTGAATTGCGGACTAGCGGCTCCTACGAGCAGTACTTC. V is TRBV10-2 and J is TRBJ2-7; 10 bases agree with TRBD2. J was trimmed by 0 bases and V by 3 bases; bases with no gene match: 5. Per germline, CDR1 WSHSY and CDR2 SAAADI. The CDR3 is 16 amino acids.